This T cell receptor beta chain was observed in a study of a mutant IDH1 vaccine in newly diagnosed glioma. Whole-study context: Vaccination followed radiotherapy alone by 4-6 weeks, or accompanied temozolomide cycles. Every participant had undergone radiotherapy, temozolomide, or both before, and most underwent both. Weeks 35 and 47 hosted visits V12 and V13, respectively. Notes on the study in general: Pseudoprogression seemed unlinked to shifts in top peripheral T cell clonotypes.

Time point described: week 47, end of study. In every dose of vaccine, 300 ug of mutant IDH1 20-mer peptide was given alongside topical imiquimod. The assay was immunoSEQ multiplex PCR, and TCRdb's table has in-frame clones only and misses some. The repertoire holds approximately 32,000 clones, roughly 90% seen once, with about 2% in the top ten. Turning to this clone: The antigen remains undetermined.

Here the sequenced sample was PBMCs, taken from a glioma patient whose treatment included an IDH1 peptide vaccine. The clonotype originates from a man aged 40-50 years with glioma.

CDR3 DNA sequence: TGTGCCAGCAGTTATGGTGAGACCCAGTACTTC. Residues: CASSYGETQYF. V and J are TRBV6-5 and TRBJ2-5, with no clear D. CDR1 is MNHEY, CDR2 SVGAGI, per germline. The CDR3 spans 11 residues. V was pared by 3 bases and J by 5 bases, with 4 bases between.